The present T cell receptor (beta chain) was sequenced within a study of shared clonotypes between healthy human individuals. Overall study: Each donor's CD8 memory used one plate, CD8 naive two, each CD4 subset three.

The CDR3 totals 14 residues. The germline CDR1 and CDR2 sequences are SGHKS and YYEKEE (reference sequence). The ends were cut back, 0 bases at V and 2 bases at J, with 9 bases in the middle. Selected positively for CCR7 and CD45RO-negative, naive CD8 cells excluded terminally differentiated effector memory CD45RA+ cells. Sequenced by immunoSEQ multiplex PCR; TCRdb stores in-frame clones only, minus some. The sample includes hundreds of thousands of clones, about 96% of them seen just once. Remarks on this clone: No antigen is known for it.

General study points: Non-shared clonotypes had lower generation probabilities than clonotypes shared by all four sorted-subset donors. Larger estimated richness was generally seen in naive subsets than in memory subsets. Sampling used blood alone; tissue repertoires probably differ.

The sequence was obtained from a man under 40 in good health. V is TRBV5-5 and J is TRBJ2-7, with D unresolved. Sequenced material: naive CD8+ T cells sorted from blood. This CDR3 reads CASSLGIQTYEQYF. CDR3 sequence (DNA): TGTGCCAGCAGCTTGGGTATCCAGACCTACGAGCAGTACTTC.